This TCR beta chain originates from a study of T cell responses to AZD1222 COVID-19 vaccine. The germline V gene has CDR1 MNHEY and CDR2 SVGAGI. The V segment lost 4 bases and the J segment 10 bases; nucleotides outside the gene matches: 5. The CDR3 length is 12 residues. Assay used: immunoSEQ multiplex PCR; TCRdb lists only in-frame clones, some missing. Found here are over 50,000 clones, 80% to 90% of them singletons; the top ten hold around 15%. The material was peripheral blood, obtained 28 days after the second AZD1222 dose. The chain links TRBV6-5 to TRBJ2-3; TRBD1 matches 7 bases. This clonotype originated in an adult who received the AZD1222 COVID-19 vaccine. The CDR3 DNA follows: TGTGCCAGCAGTTCGCGACAGGGCTCGCAGTATTTT. It codes for CASSSRQGSQYF.